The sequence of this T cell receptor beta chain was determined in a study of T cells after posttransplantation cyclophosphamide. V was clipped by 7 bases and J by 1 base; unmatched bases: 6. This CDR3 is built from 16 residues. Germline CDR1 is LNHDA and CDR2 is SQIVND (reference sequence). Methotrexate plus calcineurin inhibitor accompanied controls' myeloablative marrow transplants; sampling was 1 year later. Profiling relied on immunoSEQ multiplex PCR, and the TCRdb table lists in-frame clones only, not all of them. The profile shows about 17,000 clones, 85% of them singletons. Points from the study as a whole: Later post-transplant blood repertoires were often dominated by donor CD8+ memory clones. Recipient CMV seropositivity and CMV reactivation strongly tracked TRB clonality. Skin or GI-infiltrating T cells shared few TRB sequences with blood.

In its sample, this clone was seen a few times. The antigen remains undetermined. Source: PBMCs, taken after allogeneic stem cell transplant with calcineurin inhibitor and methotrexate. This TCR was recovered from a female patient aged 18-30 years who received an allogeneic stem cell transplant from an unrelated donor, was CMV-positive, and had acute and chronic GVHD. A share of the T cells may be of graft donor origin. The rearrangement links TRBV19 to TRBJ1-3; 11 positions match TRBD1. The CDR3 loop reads CASKDRGPQSGNTIYF. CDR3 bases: TGTGCCAGTAAGGACAGGGGGCCTCAGTCTGGAAACACCATATATTTT.